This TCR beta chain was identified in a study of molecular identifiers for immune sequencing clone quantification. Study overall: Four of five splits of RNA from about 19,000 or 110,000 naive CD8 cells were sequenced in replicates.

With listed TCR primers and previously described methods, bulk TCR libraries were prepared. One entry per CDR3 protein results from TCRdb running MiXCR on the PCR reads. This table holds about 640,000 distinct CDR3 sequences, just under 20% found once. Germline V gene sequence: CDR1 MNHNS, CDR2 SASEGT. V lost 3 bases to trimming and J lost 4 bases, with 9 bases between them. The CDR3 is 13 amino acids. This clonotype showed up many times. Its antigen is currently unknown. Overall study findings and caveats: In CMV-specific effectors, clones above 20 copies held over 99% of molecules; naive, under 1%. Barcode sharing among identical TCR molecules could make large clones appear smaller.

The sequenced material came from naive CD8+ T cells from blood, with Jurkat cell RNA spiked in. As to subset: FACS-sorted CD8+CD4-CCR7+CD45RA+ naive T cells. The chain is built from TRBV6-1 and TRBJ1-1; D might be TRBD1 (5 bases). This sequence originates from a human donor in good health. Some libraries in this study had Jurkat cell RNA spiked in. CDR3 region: CASSDWGGTEAFF. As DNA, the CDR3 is TGTGCCAGCAGTGACTGGGGGGGCACTGAAGCTTTCTTT.